Each of the 29 T cell receptor beta chains below was sequenced from the same sample in a study of persistence of HIV-infected CD4 T cells. For these TCRs, the target antigens are not known. Nonspecific anti-CD3/anti-CD28 bead stimulation represents the broad CD4+ T cell repertoire. Responding CD4+ T cells were sorted by upregulation of both CD40 ligand and CD69. The immunoSEQ assay was version 4, run in survey mode. The repertoire was sequenced with immunoSEQ multiplex PCR; TCRdb's copy has only in-frame clones and lacks some. The profile shows some 50,000 clones, over 80% of them singletons. The sample was CD4+ T cells sorted from PBMCs after approximately 19-hour stimulation, taken from a patient who received antiretroviral therapy. The receptors originated from an adult woman with HIV who was CMV-seropositive.

The V call is TRBV4-1, the J call TRBJ2-1, with TRBD2 matching over 10 bases. The CDR3 has 19 amino acids. The V and J ends lost 0 bases and 5 bases, in that order; junction bases with no gene match: 13. Germline V lookup: CDR1 MGHRA, CDR2 YSYEKL. The CDR3 loop reads CASSQDNLAGEVGNNEQFF. In nucleotides, the CDR3 is TGCGCCAGCAGCCAAGATAACCTAGCGGGAGAAGTAGGGAACAATGAGCAGTTCTTC.

This chain joins TRBV24-1 and TRBJ2-1; D unresolved. CDR3 size: 13 residues. Trimming removed 1 base from V and 7 bases from J, with 7 bases in between. Germline V lookup: CDR1 KGHDR, CDR2 SFDVKD. In nucleotides, the CDR3 is TGTGCCACCAGTGATTTAGGGCGGAATGAGCAGTTCTTC. Its protein product is CATSDLGRNEQFF.

Only one count was recorded for this clone. The gene calls are TRBV4-1 and TRBJ2-1; D tentatively fits TRBD1 or TRBD2 (5 bases each). The V and J ends lost 4 bases and 4 bases respectively, with 17 bases between them. The CDR3 totals 16 residues. From germline, CDR1 is MGHRA and CDR2 YSYEKL. This chain's CDR3 is CASSPLGERTYNEQFF. The CDR3 region has the DNA TGCGCCAGCAGCCCCCTAGGGGAGCGGACGTACAATGAGCAGTTCTTC.

V usage is TRBV6-5 and J usage is TRBJ1-6; perhaps TRBD1 as D (5 bases). The germline V and J ends were trimmed by 8 bases and 8 bases, with 16 bases remaining between them. This CDR3 spans 14 amino acids. Germline CDR1 is MNHEY and CDR2 is SVGAGI. The CDR3 region has the DNA TGTGCCAGCCAAAAAGACGGGACGGATTCACCCCTCCACTTT. It yields the protein CASQKDGTDSPLHF.

The chain carries TRBV4-1 and TRBJ1-4, with no clear D. Looked up from germline, CDR1 is MGHRA and CDR2 is YSYEKL. The CDR3 is 14 amino acids. V was cut by 0 bases and J by 5 bases, with 7 bases left in between. CDR3 coding DNA: TGCGCCAGCAGCCAAGAGCAGACGAATGAAAAACTGTTTTTT. The encoded protein is CASSQEQTNEKLFF.

This chain connects TRBV24-1 to TRBJ1-1; TRBD1 might be the D (6 bases). The CDR3 runs 12 residues. From germline, CDR1 is KGHDR and CDR2 SFDVKD. The V gene lost 3 bases and the J gene lost 10 bases, with 11 bases spanning the gap. CDR3 bases: TGTGCCACCAGTGATCCGGGGGGCAGAGCTTTCTTT. It is translated as CATSDPGGRAFF.

This clone was detected only a few times. The rearrangement uses TRBV3-1 (or the pseudogene TRBV3-2) and TRBJ2-1; TRBD2 matches 11 bases. This CDR3 comprises 15 residues. Per germline, CDR1 LGHDT and CDR2 YNNKEL (reference sequence). With V trimmed by 3 bases and J by 7 bases, 5 bases remained unmatched. This CDR3 reads CASSQPLAGGNEQFF. CDR3 DNA sequence: TGTGCCAGCAGCCAGCCCCTAGCGGGGGGAAATGAGCAGTTCTTC.

This rearrangement joins TRBV10-3 to TRBJ2-5; TRBD1 is a possible D gene (6 bases). With 6 bases removed from V and 2 bases from J, the gap between germline ends came to 10 bases. In germline, CDR1 is ENHRY, CDR2 SYGVKD. The CDR3 has 13 amino acids. CDR3: CAISPGQQETQYF. CDR3 nucleotide sequence: TGTGCCATCAGCCCCGGACAGCAAGAGACCCAGTACTTC.

V usage is TRBV5-1 and J usage is TRBJ1-3, with 7 bases fitting TRBD1. The J segment lost 2 bases and the V segment lost 0 bases, leaving 2 bases of the junction unmatched. The germline gives CDR1 SGHRS, CDR2 YFSETQ. The CDR3 covers 15 residues. CDR3 protein: CASSLATGTGNTIYF. The CDR3 nucleotides read TGCGCCAGCAGCTTGGCGACAGGGACTGGAAACACCATATATTTT.

This rearrangement joins TRBV28 to TRBJ2-1; 11 bases agree with TRBD2. The CDR3 is 16 amino acids. Germline CDR1 MDHEN, CDR2 SYDVKM. Losses at the gene ends were 1 base for V and 7 bases for J; bases not matched to a gene: 6. CDR3 sequence: CASSLLVAGGRNEQFF. The CDR3 DNA reads as TGTGCCAGCAGTTTATTAGTAGCGGGAGGGAGAAATGAGCAGTTCTTC. Using reference TRBV28 and TRBJ2-1 for the parts outside the CDR3, the full variable domain is DVKVTQSSRYLVKRTGEKVFLECVQDMDHENMFWYRQDPGLGLRLIYFSYDVKMKEKGDIPEGYSVSREKKERFSLILESASTNQTSMYLCASSLLVAGGRNEQFFGPGTRLTVL.

The chain has TRBV5-4 and TRBJ2-5, with 13 bases that match TRBD2. In germline, CDR1 is SGHNT, CDR2 YYREEE (reference sequence). With V trimmed by 2 bases and J by 6 bases, 4 bases remained unmatched. CDR3 length equals 15 residues. CDR3 loop: CASSFTSGRGQTQYF. Here the CDR3 DNA reads TGTGCCAGCAGCTTCACTAGCGGGAGGGGGCAGACCCAGTACTTC.

V and J are TRBV2 and TRBJ1-5, with TRBD1 matching over 7 bases. With V trimmed by 9 bases and J by 2 bases, 4 bases remained unmatched. This CDR3 is 13 amino acids long. Germline V lookup: CDR1 SNHLY, CDR2 FYNNEI. The CDR3 DNA is TGTGCCAGTAGACAGGGCGGCAATCAGCCCCAGCATTTT. It encodes CASRQGGNQPQHF.

The V gene is TRBV5-5, the J gene TRBJ1-2; D call uncertain. Germline V gives CDR1 SGHKS, CDR2 YYEKEE (reference sequence). CDR3 length: 11 residues. Trimming removed 2 bases at V and 7 bases at J, with 6 bases between. In DNA form, the CDR3 reads TGTGCCAGCAGCTTAGGAAGTGGCTACACCTTC. Translation: CASSLGSGYTF.

V gene TRBV29-1 combines with J gene TRBJ1-4; maybe TRBD1 (5 bases). The CDR3 consists of 15 residues. V lost 0 bases and J lost 8, with 16 bases in between. Germline CDR1 reads SQVTM; CDR2 reads ANQGSEA. The CDR3 nucleotides read TGCAGCGTTGAAGATCGGAGCAGGGTGGGGGAAAAACTGTTTTTT. Translated, it gives CSVEDRSRVGEKLFF. Full variable domain (outside the CDR3, taken from reference TRBV29-1 and TRBJ1-4): SAVISQKPSRDICQRGTSLTIQCQVDSQVTMMFWYRQQPGQSLTLIATANQGSEATYESGFVIDKFPISRPNLTFSTLTVSNMSPEDSSIYLCSVEDRSRVGEKLFFGSGTQLSVL.

The chain is built from TRBV12-3 or TRBV12-4 and TRBJ2-2, with D uncertain. The CDR3 covers 11 residues. Trimming cost V 7 bases and J 3 bases, with 3 bases left between them. In DNA form, the CDR3 reads TGTGCCAGCAAGTACACCGGGGAGCTGTTTTTT. Its translation: CASKYTGELFF.

In DNA, the CDR3 is TGTGCCAGCAGCTTAGTCTCGGGGAGGAACACTGAAGCTTTCTTT. The encoded protein is CASSLVSGRNTEAFF. The chain has TRBV7-3 and TRBJ1-1; D call uncertain. Germline CDR1 is SGHTA and CDR2 is FQGTGA. The CDR3 has 15 amino acids. Between the trimmed V and J ends, which lost 2 bases and 1 base, there was a span of 11 bases.

This CDR3 is CASSFGGGGYTF. The CDR3 region has the DNA TGTGCCAGCAGTTTCGGGGGTGGGGGCTACACCTTC. The V call is TRBV28, the J call TRBJ1-2; weak D call: TRBD1 (5 bases). Trimming shortened V by 3 bases and J by 8 bases, and 10 bases separated the two germline ends. Per the germline V gene, CDR1 is MDHEN and CDR2 is SYDVKM. The CDR3 spans 12 residues.

V gene TRBV6-5 combines with J gene TRBJ1-2, with TRBD1 identical over 7 bases. From germline, CDR1 is MNHEY and CDR2 SVGAGI. The CDR3 consists of 14 residues. V was clipped by 7 bases and J by 7 bases; unmatched bases: 12. The CDR3 is CASTLKQGYSGYTF. The CDR3 coding sequence is TGTGCCAGCACCCTAAAACAGGGGTATAGTGGCTACACCTTC.

V gene TRBV7-2 combines with J gene TRBJ1-2, with unresolved D. The CDR3 totals 13 residues. Germline V gene data show CDR1 as SGHTA and CDR2 as FQGNSA. V was pared by 3 bases and J by 8 bases, with 13 bases between. In nucleotides, the CDR3 is TGTGCCAGCAGCTTCGAACAAGTGAGGGGCTACACCTTC. It is translated as CASSFEQVRGYTF.

J is TRBJ2-4 and V is TRBV18; TRBD1 aligns across 8 bases. Germline CDR1 KGHSH, CDR2 LQKENI. The V segment lost 3 bases and the J segment 4 bases; nucleotides outside the gene matches: 11. CDR3 length equals 17 residues. The CDR3 here is CASSPIEGTGGKNIQYF. CDR3 sequence (DNA): TGTGCCAGCTCACCTATAGAAGGGACAGGTGGTAAAAACATTCAGTACTTC.

The V and J genes are TRBV4-1 and TRBJ1-2; TRBD1 agrees at 8 bases. Trimming removed 4 bases from V and 1 base from J; junction bases left unmatched: 14. Germline V gives CDR1 MGHRA, CDR2 YSYEKL. CDR3 length: 18 residues. CDR3 in amino acids: CASSLYLTRQGNNYGYTF. CDR3 DNA: TGCGCCAGCAGCCTTTACCTGACCAGACAGGGGAATAACTATGGCTACACCTTC.

This chain joins TRBV6-5 and TRBJ2-3, with D tentatively TRBD1 (5 bases). Germline V lookup: CDR1 MNHEY, CDR2 SVGAGI. This CDR3 has 14 amino acids. Trimming cost V 7 bases and J 1 base, with 12 bases left between them. As DNA, the CDR3 is TGTGCCAGCATCGGACACGGTGGCACAGATACGCAGTATTTT. Amino acid sequence: CASIGHGGTDTQYF.

The J gene is TRBJ2-7, the V gene TRBV9, with 8 bases that match TRBD2. The trim removed 0 bases at V and 6 bases at J, leaving 8 bases unmatched. The CDR3 runs 15 residues. From germline, CDR1 is SGDLS and CDR2 YYNGEE. The CDR3 nucleotides read TGTGCCAGCAGCGTAGACCAGCGGGGGACCAGCGAGCAGTACTTC. Encoded protein: CASSVDQRGTSEQYF.

V and J are TRBV28 and TRBJ2-2; 7 positions agree with TRBD1. The CDR3 covers 15 residues. Germline assignment: CDR1 MDHEN and CDR2 SYDVKM. Losses at the gene ends were 4 bases for V and 0 bases for J; bases not matched to a gene: 2. CDR3 DNA: TGTGCCAGCAGTTCCCAGGGGGCGAACACCGGGGAGCTGTTTTTT. Translation gives CASSSQGANTGELFF. Based on the CDR3 plus reference TRBV28 and TRBJ2-2, the full variable domain is DVKVTQSSRYLVKRTGEKVFLECVQDMDHENMFWYRQDPGLGLRLIYFSYDVKMKEKGDIPEGYSVSREKKERFSLILESASTNQTSMYLCASSSQGANTGELFFGEGSRLTVL.

The chain recombines TRBV29-1 with TRBJ2-3, with 7 bases matching TRBD2. Germline V gives CDR1 SQVTM, CDR2 ANQGSEA. V lost 7 bases to trimming and J lost 3 bases; unmatched junction nucleotides: 13. The CDR3 is 15 amino acids. CDR3 loop: CSAGMVGGGTDTQYF. The CDR3 DNA follows: TGCAGCGCCGGTATGGTCGGGGGAGGGACAGATACGCAGTATTTT.

This chain joins TRBV30 and TRBJ1-1; D ambiguous. Trimming shortened V by 5 bases and J by 5 bases, and 18 bases separated the two germline ends. Germline CDR1 GTSNPN, CDR2 SVGIG (reference sequence). The CDR3 is 14 residues long. CDR3: CAWWRGGFGTEAFF. The CDR3 DNA sequence: TGTGCCTGGTGGCGTGGAGGCTTTGGTACTGAAGCTTTCTTT.

J is TRBJ1-2 and V is TRBV5-5; D might be TRBD1 (6 bases). With 3 bases removed from V and 0 bases from J, the gap between germline ends came to 12 bases. The CDR3 runs to 15 residues. The germline V gene has CDR1 SGHKS and CDR2 YYEKEE (reference sequence). Written as DNA, the CDR3 is TGTGCCAGCAGCTCTCAGGGGACATCTAACTATGGCTACACCTTC. It encodes CASSSQGTSNYGYTF.

This clone was picked up one time. The CDR3 coding sequence is TGTGCCAGCAGCGTAGGCGGGGGATCTATAGAGACCCAGTACTTC. It encodes CASSVGGGSIETQYF. V usage is TRBV9 and J usage is TRBJ2-5; the match to TRBD2 covers 7 bases. Germline V gene data show CDR1 as SGDLS and CDR2 as YYNGEE. The CDR3 spans 15 residues. V was pared by 0 bases and J by 4 bases, with 6 bases of the junction left unmatched.

CDR3 bases: TGTGCCAGTAGTGACCGCCCGAATACAGGGGTCGGCTACACCTTC. Encoded protein: CASSDRPNTGVGYTF. The J gene is TRBJ1-2, the V gene TRBV19, with 7 bases matching TRBD1. The CDR3 is 15 amino acids. The ends lost 5 bases at V and 8 bases at J; junction bases unmatched: 14. The germline V gene has CDR1 LNHDA and CDR2 SQIVND (reference sequence). Full variable domain (outside the CDR3, taken from reference TRBV19 and TRBJ1-2): DGGITQSPKYLFRKEGQNVTLSCEQNLNHDAMYWYRQDPGQGLRLIYYSQIVNDFQKGDIAEGYSVSREKKESFPLTVTSAQKNPTAFYLCASSDRPNTGVGYTFGSGTRLTVV.